The source of this T cell receptor beta chain is a study of Ad26.COV2.S vaccination and SARS-CoV-2 variants (dated by TCRdb to the early 2020s). For the wider study: Donors in the vaccine arm were drawn from COV1001, a multicentre, randomized, double-blind, placebo-controlled phase I-IIa trial testing Ad26.COV2.S in healthy adults. Ad26.COV2.S was given intramuscularly at 5x10^10 or 1x10^11 viral particles, as a single shot or as two shots 56 days apart. TCRbeta repertoire sequencing was used to assess the specificity and breadth of SARS-CoV-2-reactive T cell receptors after Ad26.COV2.S vaccination. A total of about 30 samples were included in the TCR-sequenced set, comprising around 20 Ad26.COV2.S vaccine recipients, 5 placebo recipients and 8 SARS-CoV-2 convalescent individuals. Trial participants were randomized into five groups of five: low-dose or high-dose Ad26.COV2.S given once or twice, or placebo on both occasions. Throughout the experiments and outcome assessment, investigators stayed blinded to trial group allocation.

Concerning this clone itself: Its antigen is unknown. There are no base qualities to consult, and no much larger clone falls within one base.

In the paper's terms, the treatment or condition label means: about 20 received Ad26.COV2.S at low or high dose, single or two shots; about 5 received placebo; per-sample allocation not given. For vaccine and placebo recipients, repertoires were sequenced using samples collected on day 63 after the first injection. Between 29 July and 7 August 2020, Cohort 1b enrolled 20 to 30 adults aged 18-55 years at one site in Boston, USA. Ad26.COV2.S was a replication-incompetent adenovirus type 26 vector expressing a prefusion-stabilized SARS-CoV-2 spike protein from the original Wuhan strain. The immunoSEQ Assay was the method used to sequence TCRbeta CDR3 regions. After extraction, genomic DNA underwent amplification by bias-controlled multiplex PCR, followed by high-throughput sequencing. Under the source paper's analysis protocol: To quantify the absolute abundance of every unique TCRbeta CDR3 region, sequences were collapsed and filtered. T cell fraction was estimated by normalizing TCRbeta template counts to usable DNA, which was measured by amplifying reference genes present in all nucleated cells. Repertoire TCRs were annotated as SARS-CoV-2-specific when V gene, CDR3 amino acid sequence and J gene were exactly matched to a known reactive TCR set. MIRA supplied the reference SARS-CoV-2 TCR set, which was filtered for enrichment in COVID-19-positive ImmuneCODE repertoires so that public or cross-reactive TCRs were removed. Using the MIRA antigens, annotated TCRs were further analysed by specific ORF or by position within an ORF. Breadth was defined as the number of annotated unique rearrangements divided by the total number of unique productive rearrangements, and depth was defined as the summed frequency of the annotated unique rearrangements. Group comparisons of TCR breadth used two-sided Wilcoxon rank-sum tests. The source is immuneACCESS, and TCRdb retained only in-frame sequences with V and J called. Part of the clones is not carried over; for the studies checked, unresolved V genes explain less than half of this, and the remainder is unexplained. V and J calls and clone size are given by that table; D and trimming were obtained from the DNA. This sample has roughly 350,000 clones in its table, and over 75% of those were observed once. The ten largest account for about 3% of the sample.

The CDR1 and CDR2 encoded by the germline V gene are LGHNA and YSLEER. CDR3 length: 19 amino acids, cysteine to phenylalanine. The entry retains the CDR3 DNA only, 57 bases that are in frame from base 1. V ends up 0 bases short and J 3 bases short, with an unmatched junction base count of 12. General findings and caveats noted by the study authors: The authors noted that total T cell responses may have been underestimated by the TCR breadth and depth analyses. Substantial breadth of spike-specific CD8+ and CD4+ T cell responses was reported after vaccination. Comparing responses between vaccine doses or regimens was not something the study was powered to do. Comparable non-spike TCR breadth was observed between vaccine and placebo recipients, consistent with only spike being contained in the vaccine. Spike-specific TCR breadth was higher in Ad26.COV2.S recipients than in placebo recipients (P = 0.0014).

The chain is assembled from TRBV4-3 and TRBJ1-4, with 8 bases matching TRBD1. The TCR originated in a person aged 18 to 59 who received the Ad26.COV2.S COVID-19 vaccine or a placebo. This sample comprised peripheral blood, obtained in a trial of Ad26.COV2.S vaccine versus placebo. The DNA sequence reads TGCGCCAGCAGCCAAGATGGAATTATCAGGACAGGGCCTAATGAAAAACTGTTTTTT. This gives the protein CASSQDGIIRTGPNEKLFF.